A single sample gave rise to the 31 T cell receptor beta chains below, sequenced in a study of OX40 agonist ivuxolimab in advanced cancers. Libraries were prepared through the immunoSEQ multiplex PCR assay. Not all clones reach the TCRdb copy of this immuneACCESS table, which keeps in-frame sequences only. Checked studies attribute under half of the gap to unresolved V genes and leave the rest unexplained. Counted in this sample were tens of thousands of clones; approximately 80% of them appeared once. The ten top clones hold around 2.7% of the sample. This specimen was CD4+ or CD8+ T cells sorted from blood, taken in a trial of the OX40 agonist ivuxolimab. The source is an adult with an advanced solid tumor such as melanoma, head and neck, liver or kidney cancer.

V usage is TRBV28 and J usage is TRBJ1-2; TRBD1 matches at 7 bases. In germline, CDR1 is MDHEN, CDR2 SYDVKM. The CDR3 is 14 amino acids. The V and J ends lost 4 bases and 4 bases, in that order; junction bases with no gene match: 6. The CDR3 reads CASSSPGQVYGYTF. The DNA of the CDR3 is TGTGCCAGCAGTTCCCCCGGACAGGTCTATGGCTACACCTTC.

The CDR3 DNA follows: TGTGCCAGCAGCCCTCGGGGAGGGGGGCACTATGGCTACACCTTC. This gives the protein CASSPRGGGHYGYTF. The chain carries TRBV6-5 and TRBJ1-2; a weak D match, TRBD1 (6 bases). This CDR3 region has 15 residues. Germline CDR1 and CDR2: MNHEY and SVGAGI. V lost 6 bases and J 3 bases, leaving 17 bases between the germline ends.

J is TRBJ2-4 and V is TRBV4-2; D is ambiguous. V was pared by 1 base and J by 0 bases, with 7 bases between. Germline V lookup: CDR1 LGHNA, CDR2 YNFKEQ. This CDR3 is 15 amino acids long. CDR3 loop: CASSQAQIAKNIQYF. The CDR3 coding sequence is TGTGCCAGCAGCCAAGCGCAGATAGCCAAAAACATTCAGTACTTC.

The V and J genes are TRBV9 and TRBJ1-1; D gene unclear. Trimming pared 0 bases from V and 1 base from J, leaving 7 bases between. Germline lookup yields CDR1 SGDLS and CDR2 YYNGEE. The CDR3 loop spans 14 amino acids. CDR3 coding DNA: TGTGCCAGCAGCGTAGTGTCCCAGAACACTGAAGCTTTCTTT. It translates to CASSVVSQNTEAFF.

The chain links TRBV5-6 to TRBJ1-5; D unclear. Trimming took 1 base from V and 6 from J, leaving 14 bases between them. The CDR3 has 15 amino acids. Germline-derived CDR1 and CDR2 are SGHDT and YYEEEE. The CDR3 is CASSLRRTDRQPQHF. Written as DNA, the CDR3 is TGTGCCAGCAGCTTGAGGAGGACGGATCGTCAGCCCCAGCATTTT.

V usage is TRBV7-3 and J usage is TRBJ2-2; 10 bases fit TRBD1. Germline loops: CDR1 SGHTA, CDR2 FQGTGA. The CDR3 totals 16 residues. The junction had 4 bases not matched to a gene; V was cut back by 3 bases and J by 3 bases. The CDR3 DNA reads TGTGCCAGCAGCTTCACCGGGACAGGGGACACCGGGGAGCTGTTTTTT. Amino acid sequence: CASSFTGTGDTGELFF.

This chain uses TRBV9 with TRBJ2-3, with 13 bases lining up with TRBD2. Trimming removed 0 bases from V and 4 bases from J; junction bases left unmatched: 2. This CDR3 comprises 16 residues. Germline V gene lookup returns CDR1 SGDLS and CDR2 YYNGEE. The CDR3 sequence is CASSVELAGGSDTQYF. The CDR3 coding sequence is TGTGCCAGCAGCGTAGAACTAGCGGGGGGGTCAGATACGCAGTATTTT.

The chain couples TRBV30 to TRBJ1-5; 7 positions match TRBD1. The CDR3 loop spans 15 amino acids. V trimming: 2 bases; J trimming: 3 bases; junction bases outside the gene matches: 7. Germline CDR1 reads GTSNPN; CDR2 reads SVGIG (reference sequence). In DNA, the CDR3 is TGTGCCTGGAGTCCCTGGGACAGAATCAATCAGCCCCAGCATTTT. Protein product: CAWSPWDRINQPQHF. Full variable domain (outside the CDR3, taken from reference TRBV30 and TRBJ1-5): SQTIHQWPATLVQPVGSPLSLECTVEGTSNPNLYWYRQAAGRGLQLLFYSVGIGQISSEVPQNLSASRPQDRQFILSSKKLLLSDSGFYLCAWSPWDRINQPQHFGDGTRLSIL.

The chain has TRBV27 and TRBJ2-3; D is unresolved. V lost 8 bases to trimming and J lost 0 bases, with 15 bases between them. CDR3 size: 15 residues. The germline gives CDR1 MNHEY, CDR2 SMNVEV (reference sequence). The CDR3 bases are TGTGCCAGCTCCCTCATACGGCCCAGCACAGATACGCAGTATTTT. Protein sequence: CASSLIRPSTDTQYF.

For the CDR3, the DNA is TGTGCCAGCAGTTACTCGACGGGAGGGGGCGAGCAGTACTTC. Its translation is CASSYSTGGGEQYF. This rearrangement joins TRBV6-5 to TRBJ2-7, with 8 bases fitting TRBD2. V shed 0 bases and J 6 bases; nucleotides not matched to a gene: 4. Germline V CDR1 and CDR2: MNHEY, SVGAGI. The CDR3 contains 14 residues.

The chain employs TRBV9 and TRBJ2-5, with D possibly matching TRBD2 (6 bases). The CDR3 is 14 amino acids. Germline CDR1 is SGDLS and CDR2 is YYNGEE. V was trimmed by 3 bases and J by 1 base, leaving 10 bases between them. For the CDR3, the DNA is TGTGCCAGCAGCGGGCGGGGTTCCCAAGAGACCCAGTACTTC. Translation: CASSGRGSQETQYF.

Only one count was recorded for this clone. The V and J genes are TRBV7-6 and TRBJ1-3, with a possible D match to TRBD1 (6 bases). The CDR3 is 13 amino acids. Trimming removed 7 bases from V and 10 bases from J, with 17 bases in between. Germline V CDR1 and CDR2: SGHVS, FNYEAQ. CDR3 amino acids: CASTQGRGATIYF. The CDR3, as DNA: TGTGCCAGCACACAGGGACGGGGGGCGACCATATATTTT.

The chain couples TRBV19 to TRBJ1-1, with TRBD1 identical over 7 bases. The CDR3 runs 13 residues. V gave up 7 bases and J gave up 6 bases; unmatched junction bases: 8. Germline V gene lookup returns CDR1 LNHDA and CDR2 SQIVND (reference sequence). CDR3 sequence reads: CASNQGVDSEAFF. The CDR3 nucleotides read TGTGCCAGTAATCAGGGGGTAGATTCTGAAGCTTTCTTT.

The CDR3 sequence is CASSAASTDTQYF. CDR3 in DNA: TGTGCCAGCAGCGCAGCAAGCACAGATACGCAGTATTTT. This chain connects TRBV7-2 to TRBJ2-3, with D unresolved. CDR3 length: 13 amino acids. The V gene's germline CDR1 is SGHTA and CDR2 FQGNSA. V was trimmed by 5 bases and J by 0 bases, leaving 6 bases between them. Supplemented by reference TRBV7-2 and TRBJ2-3, the full variable domain reads GAGVSQSPSNKVTEKGKDVELRCDPISGHTALYWYRQSLGQGLEFLIYFQGNSAPDKSGLPSDRFSAERTGGSVSTLTIQRTQQEDSAVYLCASSAASTDTQYFGPGTRLTVL.

V usage is TRBV7-3 and J usage is TRBJ1-2, with 10 nucleotides matching TRBD1. Germline trimming cut 5 bases from V and 5 bases from J; bases unmatched to any gene: 5. CDR3 length: 14 residues. Germline CDR1 and CDR2: SGHTA and FQGTGA. CDR3 nucleotide sequence: TGTGCCAGCAGCATTGGACAGGGGGGATATGGCTACACCTTC. The encoded protein is CASSIGQGGYGYTF.

The chain uses TRBV23-1 and TRBJ2-1; the D is unclear. TRBV23-1 is designated an ORF whose function remains uncertain. The V and J ends lost 3 bases and 5 bases respectively, with 14 bases between them. The CDR3 has 15 amino acids. CDR3: CASSHQDQTNNEQFF. CDR3 nucleotide sequence: TGCGCCAGCAGTCACCAGGACCAGACCAACAATGAGCAGTTCTTC.

The CDR3: CASSLKETQYF. CDR3 DNA sequence: TGCGCCAGCAGCTTAAAGGAGACCCAGTACTTC. The chain joins TRBV5-1 to TRBJ2-5, with no clear D. V lost 2 bases to trimming and J lost 5 bases, with 4 bases between them. Germline CDR1 reads SGHRS; CDR2 reads YFSETQ. The CDR3 runs 11 residues.

The DNA of the CDR3 is TGTGCCAGCAGTCTCTTTAAAGGGGGTGACCAGCCCCAGCATTTT. This translates into CASSLFKGGDQPQHF. The gene calls are TRBV27 and TRBJ1-5, with D perhaps TRBD1 (6 bases). The CDR3 spans 15 residues. Trimming shortened V by 5 bases and J by 7 bases, and 18 bases separated the two germline ends. Germline CDR1 and CDR2: MNHEY and SMNVEV (reference sequence).

The rearrangement joins TRBV21-1 to TRBJ1-5; the D call of TRBD1 is as the table states it, not checked on the DNA. TRBV21-1 is given as a pseudogene. This CDR3 comprises 16 residues. CDR3 region: CASSKSRQGFNQPQHF. The CDR3 region has the DNA TGTGCCAGCAGCAAATCCCGACAGGGGTTCAATCAGCCCCAGCATTTT.

The chain recombines TRBV7-2 with TRBJ1-5, with a weak D call TRBD1 (5 bases). Trimming stripped 5 bases from V and 2 bases from J, with 10 bases between. CDR3 size: 14 residues. The germline V gene encodes CDR1 SGHTA and CDR2 FQGNSA. This CDR3 is CASSLQTGNQPQHF. Written as DNA, the CDR3 is TGTGCCAGCAGCCTCCAGACAGGCAATCAGCCCCAGCATTTT.

Details on this clone: This same CDR3 is encoded by further DNA sequences in the sample. The chain combines TRBV18 with TRBJ2-3; no clear D gene. Germline V gene sequence: CDR1 KGHSH, CDR2 LQKENI. V lost 3 bases to trimming and J lost 3 bases, with 10 bases between them. This CDR3 has 14 residues. The CDR3 nucleotides are TGTGCCAGCTCACCTGGGCAGTCGACAGATACGCAGTATTTT. Translated, it gives CASSPGQSTDTQYF. The full variable domain, rest sourced from reference TRBV18 and TRBJ2-3, is NAGVMQNPRHLVRRRGQEARLRCSPMKGHSHVYWYRQLPEEGLKFMVYLQKENIIDESGMPKERFSAEFPKEGPSILRIQQVVRGDSAAYFCASSPGQSTDTQYFGPGTRLTVL.

CDR3 nucleotide sequence: TGTGCCAGCAGCCTGCCTGGAAACACCATATATTTT. It specifies CASSLPGNTIYF. The chain has TRBV7-2 and TRBJ1-3; unclear D gene. The germline V gene has CDR1 SGHTA and CDR2 FQGNSA. V gave up 5 bases and J gave up 2 bases, with 4 bases separating them. The CDR3 has 12 amino acids.

J is TRBJ2-5 and V is TRBV10-3, with 10 bases lining up with TRBD2. This CDR3 is built from 14 residues. The V and J ends lost 9 bases and 2 bases, in that order; junction bases with no gene match: 6. CDR1 and CDR2 (germline): ENHRY, SYGVKD. CDR3 nucleotide sequence: TGTGCCATAAATACTAGCGGGAAACAAGAGACCCAGTACTTC. The encoded protein is CAINTSGKQETQYF.

This clone showed up just once. The chain uses TRBV11-2 and TRBJ1-2, with D tentatively TRBD1 (5 bases). This CDR3 region has 15 residues. V was shortened by 1 base and J by 5 bases, with 14 bases between the two germline ends. Per germline, CDR1 SGHAT and CDR2 FQNNGV. The CDR3 region has the DNA TGTGCCAGCAGCTTAGTTTCTCAGGGTGTATATGGCTACACCTTC. Protein product: CASSLVSQGVYGYTF.

V and J are TRBV7-2 and TRBJ1-1, with D uncertain. The CDR3 totals 13 residues. Trimming removed 1 base from V and 1 base from J, with 4 bases in between. Germline V gene sequence: CDR1 SGHTA, CDR2 FQGNSA. Written as DNA, the CDR3 is TGTGCCAGCAGCTTAGGGCAGAACACTGAAGCTTTCTTT. It codes for CASSLGQNTEAFF.

This clone was counted between two and nine times. The CDR3 DNA is TGTGCCAGCAGCCAAGGTTTTCCTTCTCATACGCAGTATTTT. It codes for CASSQGFPSHTQYF. The rearrangement uses TRBV14 and TRBJ2-3; D is undetermined. From germline, CDR1 is SGHDN and CDR2 FVKESK. The CDR3 covers 14 residues. V gave up 1 base and J gave up 7 bases, with 12 bases separating them.

This clone showed up just once. This chain uses TRBV14 with TRBJ2-6; no firm D call. Trimming pared 2 bases from V and 0 bases from J, leaving 11 bases between. This CDR3 comprises 17 residues. Germline lookup yields CDR1 SGHDN and CDR2 FVKESK. This CDR3 is CASSQQRSISGANVLTF. In DNA form, the CDR3 reads TGTGCCAGCAGCCAACAGAGAAGTATCTCTGGGGCCAACGTCCTGACTTTC.

The V call is TRBV28, the J call TRBJ1-4; a possible D gene is TRBD1 (5 bases). V lost 6 bases and J lost 10, with 12 bases in between. The CDR3 runs to 12 residues. Germline V gene data show CDR1 as MDHEN and CDR2 as SYDVKM. CDR3 region: CASSWAGGKLFF. The DNA for the CDR3 is TGTGCCAGCAGCTGGGCCGGGGGAAAACTGTTTTTT.

This chain connects TRBV9 to TRBJ1-5, with unresolved D. The CDR3 has 15 amino acids. The ends were cut back, 0 bases at V and 2 bases at J, with 9 bases in the middle. The germline V gene encodes CDR1 SGDLS and CDR2 YYNGEE. CDR3 DNA sequence: TGTGCCAGCAGCGTAGAAGGAGCGGGCAATCAGCCCCAGCATTTT. This encodes CASSVEGAGNQPQHF.

The chain employs TRBV9 and TRBJ1-3, with 12 bases identical to TRBD1. V was clipped by 0 bases and J by 2 bases; unmatched bases: 3. Germline values: CDR1 SGDLS, CDR2 YYNGEE. There are 17 residues in the CDR3. Here the CDR3 reads CASSVVGDRGPGNTIYF. CDR3 coding DNA: TGTGCCAGCAGCGTAGTAGGGGACAGGGGGCCTGGAAACACCATATATTTT.

This rearrangement joins TRBV11-2 to TRBJ2-7; a possible D gene is TRBD1 (5 bases). Germline V CDR1 and CDR2: SGHAT, FQNNGV. V lost 2 bases, J lost 5 bases, and 7 bases lay in between. This CDR3 spans 12 amino acids. The CDR3 DNA is TGTGCCAGCAGCTTAAAGGGGCACGAGCAGTACTTC. This sequence encodes CASSLKGHEQYF.